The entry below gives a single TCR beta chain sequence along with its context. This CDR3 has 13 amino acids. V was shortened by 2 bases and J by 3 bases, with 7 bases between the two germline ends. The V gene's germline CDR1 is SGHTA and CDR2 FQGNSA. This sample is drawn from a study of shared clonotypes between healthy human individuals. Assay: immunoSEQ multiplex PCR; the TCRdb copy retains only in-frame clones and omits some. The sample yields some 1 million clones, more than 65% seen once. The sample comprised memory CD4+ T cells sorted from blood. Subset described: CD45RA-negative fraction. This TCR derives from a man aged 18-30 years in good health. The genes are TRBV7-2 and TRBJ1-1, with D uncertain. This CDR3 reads CASSLMRDTEAFF. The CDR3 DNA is TGTGCCAGCAGCTTAATGAGGGACACTGAAGCTTTCTTT.